This T cell receptor (beta chain) was profiled in a study of molecular identifiers for immune sequencing clone quantification. Study outcomes and limitations: Under 1% of molecules in naive cells, but over 97% of effector molecules, belonged to clones above 20 RNA copies.

The CDR3 is 15 amino acids. Germline V lookup: CDR1 MDHEN, CDR2 SYDVKM. It was from around 18,000 to 910,000 sorted cells, with 10%, 30% or 50% RNA, that naive CD8 libraries came. Details on this clonotype: Antigen: not known. This may be a read error: a much more frequent sequence differs by one nucleotide.

Bulk TCR libraries were made with methods that had been previously described and with listed TCR primers. TCRdb used MiXCR to reprocess the PCR reads, holding one entry per CDR3 protein. The sample contains approximately 590,000 distinct CDR3 sequences, approximately 24% of which appear only once. This clonotype was sampled from a human donor in good health. Some libraries in this study had Jurkat cell RNA spiked in. Input material: naive CD8+ T cells from blood, with Jurkat cell RNA spiked in. The subset is: FACS-sorted CD8+CD4-CCR7+CD45RA+ naive T cells. The V call is TRBV28, the J call TRBJ2-1, with D maybe TRBD2 (5 bases). CDR3 protein: CASNPLTGDYNERFF. As DNA, the CDR3 is TGTGCCAGCAACCCCCTAACCGGAGACTACAATGAGCGGTTCTTC.